This T cell receptor (beta chain) was sequenced during a study of blood T cell repertoires in COVID-19. In this sample, this clone turned up once. TCRdb's table, derived via immunoSEQ multiplex PCR, lists solely in-frame clones and lacks some. The table lists a few hundred thousand clones, about four fifths of them singletons. Trimming removed 0 bases from V and 2 bases from J; junction bases left unmatched: 7. CDR3 size: 16 residues. Germline assignment: CDR1 MNHEY and CDR2 SVGAGI. The source is a woman aged 18-29 years with acute or convalescent COVID-19. Sequencing was performed on peripheral blood. The rearrangement uses TRBV6-5 and TRBJ2-7, with 7 bases matching TRBD2. Here the CDR3 reads CASSYSGREIPYEQYF. The DNA of the CDR3 is TGTGCCAGCAGTTACTCGGGGCGGGAGATACCCTACGAGCAGTACTTC.